One and the same sample provided the 20 T cell receptor beta chains below, sequenced in a study of vaccination and CD4 T cells after COVID-19. The Oncomine TCR Beta short-read assay sequenced DNA from cultured CD4+ T cells. TCRdb fed the PCR reads into MiXCR, producing one record per CDR3 protein. Of fewer than 18,000 distinct CDR3 sequences listed, more than 45% were seen once; the top ten hold over 10%. Described treatment: 10-day PBMC culture with coronavirus spike peptide pools or control peptides (ViraFEST assay). Antigens of these TCRs are unknown. The specimen was CD4+ T cells from blood, cultured in vitro. These receptors all come from a human donor who had recovered from COVID-19.

V and J are TRBV24-1 and TRBJ2-1; 9 bases agree with TRBD1. This CDR3 has 15 amino acids. The germline V gene has CDR1 KGHDR and CDR2 SFDVKD. V lost 0 bases, J lost 7 bases, and 3 bases stayed unmatched. This chain's CDR3 is CATSDLPDRGNEQFF. CDR3 DNA sequence: TGTGCCACCAGTGATTTGCCGGACAGGGGTAATGAGCAGTTCTTC.

The chain recombines TRBV7-2 with TRBJ2-1; 7 bases fit TRBD2. Germline V gene sequence: CDR1 SGHTA, CDR2 FQGNSA. The trim removed 7 bases at V and 0 bases at J, leaving 6 bases unmatched. CDR3 length: 15 amino acids. This chain's CDR3 is CASTFSGLSYNEQFF. For the CDR3, the DNA is TGTGCCAGCACCTTTAGCGGGCTCTCCTACAATGAGCAGTTCTTC.

The sample holds a few counts of this clonotype. This chain joins TRBV20-1 and TRBJ1-6; D not certain. Germline CDR1 and CDR2: DFQATT and SNEGSKA (reference sequence). Trimming shortened V by 4 bases and J by 9 bases, and 13 bases separated the two germline ends. There are 13 residues in the CDR3. Here the CDR3 reads CSATSSLGSPLHF. The CDR3 DNA follows: TGCAGTGCTACCTCCAGCCTTGGTTCACCCCTCCACTTT.

This clonotype was detected once. This sequence joins TRBV10-3 and TRBJ2-5, with D unresolved. CDR3 size: 14 residues. Germline assignment: CDR1 ENHRY and CDR2 SYGVKD. Deletions cut 3 bases from V and 4 bases from J, with 12 bases between. CDR3 region: CAISEYRVRETQYF. As DNA, the CDR3 is TGTGCCATCAGTGAATATCGGGTCAGAGAGACCCAGTACTTC.

This chain uses TRBV7-3 with TRBJ2-3; 7 positions agree with TRBD1. Germline V gene lookup returns CDR1 SGHTA and CDR2 FQGTGA. The V and J ends lost 5 bases and 2 bases, in that order; junction bases with no gene match: 10. This CDR3 contains 16 residues. The CDR3 loop is CASSRDSRSLTDTQYF. The CDR3, as DNA: TGTGCCAGCAGCCGGGACAGCCGATCCCTCACAGATACGCAGTATTTT.

The V gene is TRBV7-8, the J gene TRBJ1-5, with D maybe TRBD1 (5 bases). Trimming shortened V by 5 bases and J by 4 bases, and 12 bases separated the two germline ends. CDR3 length: 14 amino acids. Germline values: CDR1 SGHVS, CDR2 FQNEAQ. This CDR3 is CASSNPGRNQPQHF. Here the CDR3 DNA reads TGTGCCAGCAGCAACCCGGGACGGAATCAGCCCCAGCATTTT.

V and J are TRBV11-2 and TRBJ2-7; 8 bases align to TRBD1. CDR3 length equals 15 residues. V shed 4 bases and J 1 base; nucleotides not matched to a gene: 6. Germline CDR1 reads SGHAT; CDR2 reads FQNNGV. The CDR3 coding sequence is TGTGCCAGCAGCTCTCTCCGGGACAGGTCCTACGAGCAGTACTTC. Translated, it gives CASSSLRDRSYEQYF. Looking up the rest from reference TRBV11-2 and TRBJ2-7 gives the full variable domain: EAGVAQSPRYKIIEKRQSVAFWCNPISGHATLYWYQQILGQGPKLLIQFQNNGVVDDSQLPKDRFSAERLKGVDSTLKIQPAKLEDSAVYLCASSSLRDRSYEQYFGPGTRLTVT.

This rearrangement joins TRBV11-1 to TRBJ1-1; 8 bases are shared with TRBD1. In germline, CDR1 is SGHAT, CDR2 FQDESV (reference sequence). The CDR3 totals 19 residues. Trimming took 4 bases from V and 1 from J; bases not matched to a gene: 17. CDR3 DNA: TGTGCCAGCAGCTCGACCGCCAGGGGGCGAAGGGACGGGAACACTGAAGCTTTCTTT. Encoded protein: CASSSTARGRRDGNTEAFF.

This sequence joins TRBV19 and TRBJ2-7; D unresolved. From germline, CDR1 is LNHDA and CDR2 SQIVND (reference sequence). V was trimmed by 5 bases and J by 0 bases, leaving 20 bases between them. CDR3 length: 17 residues. The DNA of the CDR3 is TGTGCCAGTAGTTCTCGTTTTAACCAGTCGGGCTCCTACGAGCAGTACTTC. Translation: CASSSRFNQSGSYEQYF.

The V gene is TRBV18, the J gene TRBJ1-3, with D tentatively TRBD1 (5 bases). V lost 5 bases and J lost 1, with 9 bases in between. Looked up from germline, CDR1 is KGHSH and CDR2 is LQKENI. The CDR3 is made up of 14 amino acids. In nucleotides, the CDR3 is TGTGCCAGCTCATCTCAGGGATCTGGAAACACCATATATTTT. It yields the protein CASSSQGSGNTIYF. The full variable domain, rest sourced from reference TRBV18 and TRBJ1-3, is NAGVMQNPRHLVRRRGQEARLRCSPMKGHSHVYWYRQLPEEGLKFMVYLQKENIIDESGMPKERFSAEFPKEGPSILRIQQVVRGDSAAYFCASSSQGSGNTIYFGEGSWLTVV.

The rearrangement uses TRBV5-1 and TRBJ1-1, with a weak D call TRBD1 (5 bases). This CDR3 has 14 amino acids. The V gene's germline CDR1 is SGHRS and CDR2 YFSETQ. V lost 4 bases and J lost 1, with 11 bases in between. CDR3: CASSLGVKNTEAFF. CDR3 bases: TGCGCCAGCAGCCTAGGGGTTAAGAACACTGAAGCTTTCTTT.

This clonotype has only a few counts. The chain couples TRBV30 to TRBJ2-7, with D possibly being TRBD2 (6 bases). The germline V gene has CDR1 GTSNPN and CDR2 SVGIG (reference sequence). Trimming shortened V by 0 bases and J by 3 bases, and 12 bases separated the two germline ends. This CDR3 region has 14 residues. The CDR3 DNA reads as TGTGCCTGGAGTGTCGGGGGTCCCGTCTACGAGCAGTACTTC. Its translation: CAWSVGGPVYEQYF. The full variable domain, its missing parts supplied by reference TRBV30 and TRBJ2-7, is SQTIHQWPATLVQPVGSPLSLECTVEGTSNPNLYWYRQAAGRGLQLLFYSVGIGQISSEVPQNLSASRPQDRQFILSSKKLLLSDSGFYLCAWSVGGPVYEQYFGPGTRLTVT.

The chain has TRBV30 and TRBJ1-5; no definite D call. Trimming took 0 bases from V and 4 from J, leaving 10 bases between them. The CDR3 sequence is 14 residues long. From germline, CDR1 is GTSNPN and CDR2 SVGIG (reference sequence). The CDR3 nucleotides read TGTGCCTGGAGTGTATTAACGGGGAATCAGCCCCAGCATTTT. This encodes CAWSVLTGNQPQHF.

The chain links TRBV6-1 to TRBJ2-3; unclear D gene. The V gene's germline CDR1 is MNHNS and CDR2 SASEGT. The CDR3 has 12 amino acids. The germline V and J ends were trimmed by 4 bases and 2 bases, with 4 bases remaining between them. CDR3 region: CASSAHTDTQYF. The CDR3 coding sequence is TGTGCCAGCAGTGCCCACACAGATACGCAGTATTTT.

This clonotype was counted between two and nine times. V is TRBV7-2 and J is TRBJ1-1; D is undetermined. This CDR3 contains 15 residues. Per the germline V gene, CDR1 is SGHTA and CDR2 is FQGNSA. V lost 5 bases and J lost 3, with 16 bases in between. CDR3 bases: TGTGCCAGCAGCGATTCTTCCAGCTCAGACACTGAAGCTTTCTTT. Amino acids: CASSDSSSSDTEAFF.

This clonotype was observed a handful of times. The genes are TRBV2 and TRBJ1-6; a possible D gene is TRBD1 (6 bases). With 10 bases removed from V and 9 bases from J, the gap between germline ends came to 19 bases. This CDR3 has 14 residues. Germline CDR1 is SNHLY and CDR2 is FYNNEI. The CDR3 here is CATLLLTGVSPLHF. CDR3 DNA sequence: TGTGCCACCCTCTTATTGACAGGTGTTTCACCCCTCCACTTT.

The chain carries TRBV18 and TRBJ1-5; unclear D gene. Trimming took off 6 bases at V and 3 bases at J, with 6 bases between the two ends. Germline V gives CDR1 KGHSH, CDR2 LQKENI. CDR3 length: 12 residues. Written as DNA, the CDR3 is TGTGCCAGCTCCCCGTACAATCAGCCCCAGCATTTT. Its protein product is CASSPYNQPQHF.

By share, this clonotype ranks as medium-sized. This rearrangement joins TRBV5-8 to TRBJ2-1; 7 bases align to TRBD2. After removal of 1 base from V and 2 bases from J, the junction contained 3 bases not matched to a gene. In germline, CDR1 is SGHTS, CDR2 YDEGEE. The CDR3 extends over 15 amino acids. CDR3 DNA: TGTGCCAGCAGCTTGCGGCTAGCGGCCTACAATGAGCAGTTCTTC. This translates into CASSLRLAAYNEQFF.

The CDR3, as DNA: TGTGCCAGCACCCGGGACTACCCGAGCTCCTACGAGCAGTACTTC. Translation gives CASTRDYPSSYEQYF. The J gene is TRBJ2-7, the V gene TRBV12-3 or TRBV12-4; 7 bases are a match to TRBD2. V lost 7 bases, J lost 0 bases, and 9 bases stayed unmatched. There are 15 residues in the CDR3.

This rearrangement joins TRBV12-5 to TRBJ1-1; maybe TRBD1 (5 bases). V lost 1 base and J lost 9, with 12 bases in between. Germline V gives CDR1 LGHNT, CDR2 FRNRAP. CDR3 length: 13 residues. CDR3 in DNA: TGTGCTAGTGGTTTGGCCACCGGGGCTAAAGCTTTCTTT. It codes for CASGLATGAKAFF.